These T cell receptor beta chains were read from a single sample in a study of a mutant IDH1 vaccine in newly diagnosed glioma. Repertoires were generated with immunoSEQ multiplex PCR, while TCRdb's copy carries only in-frame clones and drops some. This table has roughly 46,000 clones, 80% to 90% appearing once. This specimen consisted of PBMCs, obtained from a glioma patient treated with radiotherapy, temozolomide or both. These receptors all stem from a man aged 40-55 years with glioma. Both conserved end residues are part of each CDR3. D genes are given only for firm matches. The size entry is marked missing in some rows and otherwise reads once, few, many or a size class.

j_call clone_size v_call d_call cdr3_nt cdr3_aa
TRBJ2-2 . TRBV20-1 . TGCAGTGCTGGTTTTTCCGGGGAGCTGTTTTTT CSAGFSGELFF
TRBJ2-3 . TRBV7-2 TRBD2 TGTGCCAGCAGCTTAACTAGCGGGAGAGGCACAGATACGCAGTATTTT CASSLTSGRGTDTQYF
TRBJ2-7 . TRBV7-2 TRBD2 TGTGCCAGCAGCTATCTAGCGGGAGGGACCTACGAGCAGTACTTC CASSYLAGGTYEQYF
TRBJ2-5 . TRBV19 TRBD2 TGTGCCACTAGTGTTAGCGGGGCACAAGAGACCCAGTACTTC CATSVSGAQETQYF
TRBJ2-7 few TRBV7-9 . TGTGCCAGCAGGGAGGGGGGCCGGACCTACGAGCAGTACTTC CASREGGRTYEQYF
TRBJ2-7 . TRBV6-6 . TGTGCCAGCAGTTTCCCAGGAGGCTACGAGCAGTACTTC CASSFPGGYEQYF
TRBJ1-5 . TRBV7-9 . TGTGCCAGCAGCTTAATTGAAAATCAGCCCCAGCATTTT CASSLIENQPQHF
TRBJ2-7 . TRBV25-1 . TGTGCCAGCAGTGGGGGCGGAATGGGCTACGAGCAGTACTTC CASSGGGMGYEQYF
TRBJ2-7 once TRBV9 TRBD1 TGTGCCAGCAGCCCCCCGGGGCAGGGGGCTTACGAGCAGTACTTC CASSPPGQGAYEQYF
TRBJ2-7 . TRBV19 TRBD2 TGTGCCAGTAGTACACTAGCGGGAAGTATCGAGCAGTACTTC CASSTLAGSIEQYF
TRBJ2-7 . TRBV5-5 . TGTGCCAGCAGCTTGTTCGGGACACCCTACGAGCAGTACTTC CASSLFGTPYEQYF
TRBJ1-5 . TRBV4-3 . TGCGCCAGCAGCCAAGCGATTTGGGGTAGTCAGCCCCAGCATTTT CASSQAIWGSQPQHF
TRBJ2-7 . TRBV14 . TGTGCCAGCAGCCACCACTACGAGCAGTACTTC CASSHHYEQYF
TRBJ1-1 . TRBV6-1 TRBD1 TGTGCCAGCTGCTGGGACAGGGTTAACACTGAAGCTTTCTTT CASCWDRVNTEAFF
TRBJ1-4 . TRBV6-1 TRBD1 TGTGCCAGCAGCTCGACAGGGGCCCCCACTGAAAAACTGTTTTTT CASSSTGAPTEKLFF
TRBJ1-4 . TRBV9 . TGTGCCAGCAGCCCACGGGTCGGCAGCATTAATGAAAAACTGTTTTTT CASSPRVGSINEKLFF
TRBJ1-1 . TRBV19 . TGTGCCAGTAGTATGGACAGAACGAACACTGAAGCTTTCTTT CASSMDRTNTEAFF
TRBJ2-7 once TRBV18 . TGTGCCAGCTCACCACGGGTTTTAGACAGGTCTGCGGTTGAGCAGTACTTC CASSPRVLDRSAVEQYF
TRBJ2-5 . TRBV11-2 . TGTGCCAGCAGCTTAGCGAAGGAGACCCAGTACTTC CASSLAKETQYF
TRBJ1-5 . TRBV7-2 . TGTGCCAGCAGCCCTGACTCCTTTAATCAGCCCCAGCATTTT CASSPDSFNQPQHF
TRBJ1-5 . TRBV27 . TGTGCCAGCAGCCGGGACGGACGGGATCAGCCCCAGCATTTT CASSRDGRDQPQHF
TRBJ2-7 . TRBV5-1 . TGCGCCAGCAGCTGGACGGACGCCTACGAGCAGTACTTC CASSWTDAYEQYF
TRBJ2-1 once TRBV4-3 . TGCGCCAGCAGCCAAGATGGAATCCCTAGCTACGGTGAGCAGTTCTTC CASSQDGIPSYGEQFF
TRBJ2-7 . TRBV7-8 TRBD2 TGTGCCAGCAGCTCGATAGCGGGAGCCCCCTACGAGCAGTACTTC CASSSIAGAPYEQYF
TRBJ1-5 . TRBV7-2 . TGTGCCAGCTCGGTAGGGACCAATCAGCCCCAGCATTTT CASSVGTNQPQHF
TRBJ2-4 . TRBV7-2 . TGTGCCAGCAGCTTCGGGACCCTCCTAGCCAAAAACATTCAGTACTTC CASSFGTLLAKNIQYF
TRBJ1-4 . TRBV4-1 . TGCGCCAGCAGCCACCTGGGAACGGGACTCCCCATCTTTCAGTTTTTT CASSHLGTGLPIFQFF
TRBJ2-1 . TRBV29-1 . TGCAGTTCGGCGGGCGGCACCTACAATGAGCAGTTCTTC CSSAGGTYNEQFF
TRBJ2-5 . TRBV7-9 . TGTGCCAGCAGCTTTTCCCGTTCTATGGAGACCCAGTACTTC CASSFSRSMETQYF
TRBJ2-1 . TRBV2 . TGTGCCAGCAGTGGAATAGGTCGGGACAATGAGCAGTTCTTC CASSGIGRDNEQFF
TRBJ1-2 . TRBV14 . TGTGCCAGCAGCCATAAATACGGAGCTAACTATGGCTACACCTTC CASSHKYGANYGYTF
TRBJ1-3 . TRBV7-9 TRBD1 TGTGCCAGCAGCTTACGGGGACAGGGCCGGGGAAACACCATATATTTT CASSLRGQGRGNTIYF
TRBJ2-7 few TRBV27 TRBD1 TGTGCCAGCAGTTTTAGGGGGCGGACCTACGAGCAGTACTTC CASSFRGRTYEQYF
TRBJ1-2 . TRBV10-3 TRBD1 TGTGCCATCAGTGGGACAGGGAGCTATGGCTACACCTTC CAISGTGSYGYTF
TRBJ2-7 few TRBV6-5 TRBD2 TGTGCCAGCAGTGTACGCGGGGGGGCAACCTACGAGCAGTACTTC CASSVRGGATYEQYF
TRBJ2-1 . TRBV6-1 . TGTGCCAGCAAAGGGTCTTATGGCAGTGAGCAGTTCTTC CASKGSYGSEQFF
TRBJ1-2 . TRBV9 . TGTGCCAGCAGCGTAGCCCAGGGGCCAGGAGGGGGTGGCTACACCTTC CASSVAQGPGGGGYTF
TRBJ1-2 . TRBV29-1 . TGCAGCGTTGAAGGAGTACAGAATATCTATGGCTACACCTTC CSVEGVQNIYGYTF
TRBJ2-3 once TRBV9 . TGTGCCAGCAGCGTAGCTGGGCGGGGCGGGGCAGATACGCAGTATTTT CASSVAGRGGADTQYF